The source of this T cell receptor (beta chain) is a study of T cell repertoires in cytomegalovirus infection. Study at large: Indications came from public TCR beta signatures; they pointed to CMV infection and to a matching HLA type. Study observations and caveats: Cumulative frequency (of public TCR beta family members) identified carriers of CMV plus the relevant HLA.

Each CDR3 protein is one row after TCRdb ran MiXCR on the reads. The profile shows roughly 320,000 distinct CDR3 sequences, around 9.6% of them singletons. Turning to this clonotype: Its target is not known. A much more abundant neighbour one base away suggests this may be a read error. Given the absence of the conserved phenylalanine or tryptophan at the CDR3 end, a read error is likely.

V was clipped by 3 bases and J by 3 bases, with 10 bases between them. The CDR3 has 14 amino acids. The V gene's germline CDR1 is SNHLY and CDR2 FYNNEI. The V call is TRBV2, the J call TRBJ2-3, with D tentatively TRBD2 (7 bases). Input material: PBMCs. The clonotype originates from a human donor in good health (CMV status not recorded). Some clones in this sample may be carry-over from other donors' samples. CDR3 residues: CASSDGGLTDTQYS. The DNA for the CDR3 is TGTGCCAGCAGTGACGGGGGGCTAACAGATACGCAGTATTCT.